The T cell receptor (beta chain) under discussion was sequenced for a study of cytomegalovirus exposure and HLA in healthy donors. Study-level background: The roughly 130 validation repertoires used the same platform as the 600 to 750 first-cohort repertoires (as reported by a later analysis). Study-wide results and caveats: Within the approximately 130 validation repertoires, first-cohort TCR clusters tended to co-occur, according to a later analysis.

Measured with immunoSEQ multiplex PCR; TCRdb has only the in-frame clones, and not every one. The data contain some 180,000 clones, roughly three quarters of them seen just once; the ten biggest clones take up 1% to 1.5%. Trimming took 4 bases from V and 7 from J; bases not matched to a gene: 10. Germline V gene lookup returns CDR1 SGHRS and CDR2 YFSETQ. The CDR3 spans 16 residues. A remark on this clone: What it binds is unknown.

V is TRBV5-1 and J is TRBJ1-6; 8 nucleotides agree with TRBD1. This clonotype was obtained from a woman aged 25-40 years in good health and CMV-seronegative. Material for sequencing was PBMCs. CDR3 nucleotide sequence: TGCGCCAGCAGCATGCTACAGGGGGGCTCCAATTCACCCCTCCACTTT. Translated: CASSMLQGGSNSPLHF. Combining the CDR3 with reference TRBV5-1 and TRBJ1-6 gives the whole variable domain KAGVTQTPRYLIKTRGQQVTLSCSPISGHRSVSWYQQTPGQGLQFLFEYFSETQRNKGNFPGRFSGRQFSNSRSEMNVSTLELGDSALYLCASSMLQGGSNSPLHFGNGTRLTVT.